This TCR beta chain originates from a study of blood T cells in healthy people across ages. Alongside a J-beta primer mix, a sample-barcoded 5' primer served in a second PCR lasting about 6 to 11 cycles. Every cDNA was tagged by a template-switch adaptor with 12 random nucleotides. Every sample returned 2.5 million or more CDR3-containing paired-end reads. A single record per CDR3 protein comes from TCRdb applying MiXCR to the 5' RACE reads. The profile shows hundreds of thousands of distinct CDR3 sequences, roughly 64% of them singletons. The CDR3 is 16 amino acids. Per the germline V gene, CDR1 is LGHNA and CDR2 is YNFKEQ. The germline V and J ends were trimmed by 0 bases and 2 bases, with 14 bases remaining between them.

The source material was blood. The sequence came from a young man in good health. The chain links TRBV4-2 to TRBJ2-7; tentatively, D is TRBD1 (5 bases). Written as DNA, the CDR3 is TGTGCCAGCAGCCAAGATCCCGACAGACATCCCTACGAGCAGTACTTC. It translates to CASSQDPDRHPYEQYF.